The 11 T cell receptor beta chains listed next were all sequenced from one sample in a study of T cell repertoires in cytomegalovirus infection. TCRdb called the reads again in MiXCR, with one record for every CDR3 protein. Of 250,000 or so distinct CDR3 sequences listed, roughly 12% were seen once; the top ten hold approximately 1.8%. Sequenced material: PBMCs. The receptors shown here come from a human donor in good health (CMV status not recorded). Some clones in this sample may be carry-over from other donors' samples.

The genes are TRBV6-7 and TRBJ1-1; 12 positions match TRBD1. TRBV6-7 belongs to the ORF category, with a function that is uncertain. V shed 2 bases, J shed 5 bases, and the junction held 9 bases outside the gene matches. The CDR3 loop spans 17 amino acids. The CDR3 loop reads CASSYRDRGQVGTEAFF. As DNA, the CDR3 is TGTGCCAGCAGTTACAGGGACAGGGGGCAGGTGGGGACTGAAGCTTTCTTT.

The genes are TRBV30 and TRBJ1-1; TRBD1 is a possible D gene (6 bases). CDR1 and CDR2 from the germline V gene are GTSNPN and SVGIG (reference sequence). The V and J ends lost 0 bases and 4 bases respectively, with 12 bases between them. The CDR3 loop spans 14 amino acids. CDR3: CAWSVTRGSTEAFF. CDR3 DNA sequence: TGTGCCTGGAGTGTAACCAGGGGTTCCACTGAAGCTTTCTTT.

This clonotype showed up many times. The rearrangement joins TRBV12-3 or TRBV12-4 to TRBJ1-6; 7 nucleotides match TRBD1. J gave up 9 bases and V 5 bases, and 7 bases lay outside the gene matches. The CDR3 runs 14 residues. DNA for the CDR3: TGTGCCAGCAGTCGGGACAGCGGGCTTTCACCCCTCCACTTT. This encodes CASSRDSGLSPLHF.

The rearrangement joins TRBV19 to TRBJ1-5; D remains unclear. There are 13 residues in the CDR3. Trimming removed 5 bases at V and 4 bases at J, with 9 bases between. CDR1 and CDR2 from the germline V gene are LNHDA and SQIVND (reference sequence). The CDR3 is CASSPNRNQPQHF. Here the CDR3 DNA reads TGTGCCAGTAGTCCAAACCGTAATCAGCCCCAGCATTTT.

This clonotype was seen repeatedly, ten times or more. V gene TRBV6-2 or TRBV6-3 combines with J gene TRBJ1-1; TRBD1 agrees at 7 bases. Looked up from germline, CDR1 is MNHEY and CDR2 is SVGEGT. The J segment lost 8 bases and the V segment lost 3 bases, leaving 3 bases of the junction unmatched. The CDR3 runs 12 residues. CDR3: CASSYWTGEAFF. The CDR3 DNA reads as TGTGCCAGCAGTTATTGGACAGGCGAAGCTTTCTTT.

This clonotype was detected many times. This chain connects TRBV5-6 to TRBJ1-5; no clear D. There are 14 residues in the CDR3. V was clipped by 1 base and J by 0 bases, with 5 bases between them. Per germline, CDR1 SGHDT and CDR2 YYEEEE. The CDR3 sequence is CASSLFLSNQPQHF. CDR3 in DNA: TGTGCCAGCAGCTTGTTTCTTAGCAATCAGCCCCAGCATTTT.

This chain's CDR3 is CASSWTVNTGELFF. In DNA form, the CDR3 reads TGTGCCAGCAGTTGGACGGTAAACACCGGGGAGCTGTTTTTT. V is TRBV6-2 or TRBV6-3 and J is TRBJ2-2, with D hard to call. Germline V gene data show CDR1 as MNHEY and CDR2 as SVGEGT. The CDR3 sequence is 14 residues long. The V gene lost 4 bases and the J gene lost 2 bases, with 8 bases spanning the gap.

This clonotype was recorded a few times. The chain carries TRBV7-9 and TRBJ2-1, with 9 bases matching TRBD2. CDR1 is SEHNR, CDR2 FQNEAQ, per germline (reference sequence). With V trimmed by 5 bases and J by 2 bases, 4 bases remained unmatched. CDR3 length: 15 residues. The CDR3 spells CASSLSGRAYNEQFF. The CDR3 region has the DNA TGTGCCAGCAGCCTTAGCGGGAGAGCCTACAATGAGCAGTTCTTC. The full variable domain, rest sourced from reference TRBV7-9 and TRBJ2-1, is DTGVSQNPRHKITKRGQNVTFRCDPISEHNRLYWYRQTLGQGPEFLTYFQNEAQLEKSRLLSDRFSAERPKGSFSTLEIQRTEQGDSAMYLCASSLSGRAYNEQFFGPGTRLTVL.

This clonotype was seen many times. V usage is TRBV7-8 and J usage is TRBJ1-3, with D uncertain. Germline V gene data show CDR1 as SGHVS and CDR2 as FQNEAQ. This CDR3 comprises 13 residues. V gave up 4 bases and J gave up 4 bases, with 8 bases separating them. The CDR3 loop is CASSSSYGNTIYF. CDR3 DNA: TGTGCCAGCAGCTCCTCATACGGAAACACCATATATTTT.

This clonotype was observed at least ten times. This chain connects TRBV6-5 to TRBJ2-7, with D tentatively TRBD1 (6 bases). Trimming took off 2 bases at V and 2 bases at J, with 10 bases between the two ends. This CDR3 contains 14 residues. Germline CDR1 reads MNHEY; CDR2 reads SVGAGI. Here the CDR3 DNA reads TGTGCCAGCAGTTACCAGGACAGTACCTACGAGCAGTACTTC. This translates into CASSYQDSTYEQYF.

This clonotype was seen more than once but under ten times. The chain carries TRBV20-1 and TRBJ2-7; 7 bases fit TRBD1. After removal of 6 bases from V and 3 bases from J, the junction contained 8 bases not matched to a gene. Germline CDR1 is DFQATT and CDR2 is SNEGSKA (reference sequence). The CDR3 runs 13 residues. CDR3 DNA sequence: TGCAGTGCCTGGGACAGCGCTTTCTACGAGCAGTACTTC. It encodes CSAWDSAFYEQYF.